These 21 T cell receptor beta chains originate from one sample sequenced in a study of cytomegalovirus exposure and HLA in healthy donors (dated by TCRdb to about 2017). Library generation was performed with the immunoSEQ multiplex PCR assay. For the multiplex PCR, a mixture combining 60 forward primers for TCR Vbeta segments and 13 reverse primers for TCR Jbeta segments was used. The source is immuneACCESS, and TCRdb retained only in-frame sequences with V and J called. Part of the clones is not carried over; for the studies checked, unresolved V genes explain less than half of this, and the remainder is unexplained. Counted in this sample were about 89,000 clones; about 74% of them appeared once. In total, the top ten clones hold around 3.5% of the sample. The material sequenced was PBMCs. The receptors originated from a man aged 25-45 years in good health and CMV-seronegative.

The genes are TRBV9 and TRBJ1-2; no firm D call. The CDR3 is 13 amino acids. V was clipped by 4 bases and J by 6 bases, with 13 bases between them. Germline CDR1 reads SGDLS; CDR2 reads YYNGEE. CDR3 sequence reads: CASSMSGRHGYTF. CDR3 sequence (DNA): TGTGCCAGCAGCATGTCGGGAAGGCATGGCTACACCTTC.

This sequence joins TRBV27 and TRBJ1-2; TRBD1 matches at 9 bases. V shed 1 base and J 8 bases; nucleotides not matched to a gene: 14. The CDR3 totals 17 residues. Germline values: CDR1 MNHEY, CDR2 SMNVEV (reference sequence). CDR3 region: CASSLLGPGTGLRGYTF. The DNA for the CDR3 is TGTGCCAGCAGTTTATTAGGTCCCGGGACAGGGCTGCGCGGCTACACCTTC.

The chain couples TRBV10-3 to TRBJ2-6; maybe TRBD2 (7 bases). Germline V gene data show CDR1 as ENHRY and CDR2 as SYGVKD. Trimming cost V 9 bases and J 0 bases, with 15 bases left between them. This CDR3 is 16 amino acids long. CDR3 DNA: TGTGCCATGTGGGGGGGCGAAGACTCTGGGGCCAACGTCCTGACTTTC. Residues: CAMWGGEDSGANVLTF.

The CDR3: CASSPGAGAVYEQYF. Written as DNA, the CDR3 is TGCGCCAGCAGCCCCGGGGCGGGGGCCGTTTACGAGCAGTACTTC. This chain connects TRBV4-3 to TRBJ2-7, with D maybe TRBD2 (7 bases). This CDR3 comprises 15 residues. Germline V CDR1 and CDR2: LGHNA, YSLEER. Trimming took 4 bases from V and 4 from J, leaving 17 bases between them.

V is TRBV18 and J is TRBJ2-6, with D hard to call. This CDR3 spans 14 amino acids. Germline assignment: CDR1 KGHSH and CDR2 LQKENI. Between the trimmed V and J ends, which lost 4 bases and 0 bases, there was a span of 4 bases. CDR3 bases: TGTGCCAGCTCACAGAGCTCTGGGGCCAACGTCCTGACTTTC. Its protein is CASSQSSGANVLTF.

The V and J genes are TRBV7-2 and TRBJ2-3; perhaps TRBD2 as D (5 bases). The germline gives CDR1 SGHTA, CDR2 FQGNSA. This CDR3 contains 13 residues. With 1 base removed from V and 4 bases from J, the gap between germline ends came to 6 bases. CDR3 region: CASSLGEPDTQYF. The CDR3 DNA is TGTGCCAGCAGCTTAGGGGAGCCAGATACGCAGTATTTT.

The chain recombines TRBV5-8 with TRBJ2-7; TRBD1 matches 10 bases. J was trimmed by 3 bases and V by 4 bases; bases with no gene match: 4. The V gene's germline CDR1 is SGHTS and CDR2 YDEGEE. This CDR3 spans 14 amino acids. The CDR3 region is CASSPGQGNYEQYF. CDR3 DNA: TGTGCCAGCAGCCCGGGACAGGGGAACTACGAGCAGTACTTC.

The V call is TRBV29-1, the J call TRBJ1-5; 11 bases match TRBD1. Germline V gene data show CDR1 as SQVTM and CDR2 as ANQGSEA. The CDR3 totals 13 residues. The ends lost 7 bases at V and 7 bases at J; junction bases unmatched: 6. CDR3 bases: TGCAGCGCTATGGGACAGGGGGACCAGCCCCAGCATTTT. This sequence encodes CSAMGQGDQPQHF.

The chain is built from TRBV4-3 and TRBJ2-3; 11 nucleotides agree with TRBD1. Trimming cost V 2 bases and J 4 bases; bases outside gene matches: 11. Germline loops: CDR1 LGHNA, CDR2 YSLEER. The CDR3 covers 18 residues. This CDR3 reads CASSQTGTGGSGADTQYF. CDR3 DNA: TGCGCCAGCAGCCAAACCGGGACAGGGGGATCGGGCGCAGATACGCAGTATTTT.

The chain employs TRBV19 and TRBJ1-1; a weak D match, TRBD1 (6 bases). This CDR3 is built from 12 residues. Trimming left V 9 bases short and J 7 bases short, with 15 bases between. Germline CDR1 and CDR2: LNHDA and SQIVND (reference sequence). CDR3 in amino acids: CASGKGQNEAFF. The DNA of the CDR3 is TGTGCCAGCGGGAAGGGACAAAATGAAGCTTTCTTT.

J is TRBJ2-5 and V is TRBV6-1, with a possible D match to TRBD2 (6 bases). Trimming shortened V by 1 base and J by 1 base, and 25 bases separated the two germline ends. Germline V gene data show CDR1 as MNHNS and CDR2 as SASEGT. The CDR3 consists of 20 residues. CDR3 DNA sequence: TGTGCCAGCAGTGAAGAGGGTGGAGGGTGGGGAAGACCGTCCCAAGAGACCCAGTACTTC. Translation gives CASSEEGGGWGRPSQETQYF.

The rearrangement uses TRBV6-4 and TRBJ1-6; D perhaps matches TRBD1 (5 bases). Germline-derived CDR1 and CDR2 are MRHNA and SNTAGT. This CDR3 has 15 residues. V was shortened by 6 bases and J by 7 bases, with 16 bases between the two germline ends. DNA of the CDR3: TGTGCCAGCAGCCTTTGGGGGGGATCCAATTCACCCCTCCACTTT. The encoded protein is CASSLWGGSNSPLHF.

This sequence joins TRBV7-8 and TRBJ2-1, with TRBD2 as a possible D gene (6 bases). The CDR3 is 17 amino acids. V was cut by 0 bases and J by 5 bases, with 17 bases left in between. Germline V gene lookup returns CDR1 SGHVS and CDR2 FQNEAQ. For the CDR3, the DNA is TGTGCCAGCAGCTTAGCGTCGGGACTCACGATCCACAATGAGCAGTTCTTC. This codes for CASSLASGLTIHNEQFF.

The rearrangement joins TRBV4-3 to TRBJ2-3; D gene unclear. V shed 6 bases and J shed 0 bases, with 10 bases lying between them. Germline loops: CDR1 LGHNA, CDR2 YSLEER. The CDR3 extends over 14 amino acids. The CDR3 spells CASSHYGSTDTQYF. CDR3 nucleotides: TGCGCCAGCAGTCATTACGGTAGCACAGATACGCAGTATTTT.

This chain uses TRBV5-5 with TRBJ1-6; 7 nucleotides match TRBD1. Germline trimming cut 4 bases from V and 8 bases from J; bases unmatched to any gene: 6. Germline V gene lookup returns CDR1 SGHKS and CDR2 YYEKEE (reference sequence). The CDR3 runs 14 residues. The CDR3 DNA sequence: TGTGCCAGCAGCCAAGGAGACAGGGATTCACCCCTCCACTTT. It encodes CASSQGDRDSPLHF.

J is TRBJ2-7 and V is TRBV2; 7 bases match TRBD1. The germline V gene has CDR1 SNHLY and CDR2 FYNNEI. CDR3 size: 14 residues. V gave up 6 bases and J gave up 4 bases; unmatched junction bases: 9. The CDR3 nucleotides read TGTGCCAGCAGAGACAGGGTCGGTGGTTACGAGCAGTACTTC. This encodes CASRDRVGGYEQYF.

The chain links TRBV5-4 to TRBJ2-7, with a weak D call TRBD1 (5 bases). V was pared by 6 bases and J by 3 bases, with 13 bases between. The germline CDR1 and CDR2 sequences are SGHNT and YYREEE (reference sequence). The CDR3 covers 13 residues. This chain's CDR3 is CASTVQGRYEQYF. The DNA of the CDR3 is TGTGCCAGCACTGTCCAGGGCCGCTACGAGCAGTACTTC.

The CDR3 nucleotides are TGTGCCTGGAGTGGGGACAGGGTTGGGGGTGAAAAACTGTTTTTT. Protein: CAWSGDRVGGEKLFF. This sequence joins TRBV30 and TRBJ1-4; TRBD1 agrees at 9 bases. With V trimmed by 1 base and J by 7 bases, 7 bases remained unmatched. Germline V lookup: CDR1 GTSNPN, CDR2 SVGIG (reference sequence). This CDR3 contains 15 residues.

The V gene is TRBV19, the J gene TRBJ2-1; no clear D. The V end was cut by 3 bases, the J end by 0 bases, with 6 bases between. Looked up from germline, CDR1 is LNHDA and CDR2 is SQIVND (reference sequence). The CDR3 covers 14 residues. CDR3 in DNA: TGTGCCAGTAGTATCAGTGGCTCCTACAATGAGCAGTTCTTC. Translated, it gives CASSISGSYNEQFF.

The chain couples TRBV10-1 to TRBJ2-1, with a weak D call TRBD2 (5 bases). The V end was cut by 3 bases, the J end by 8 bases, with 14 bases between. Germline CDR1 reads WNHNN; CDR2 reads SYGVQD (reference sequence). The CDR3 loop spans 14 amino acids. The CDR3 DNA sequence: TGCGCCAGCAGTGAATCTGGCGGGCCGCATGAGCAGTTCTTC. Residues: CASSESGGPHEQFF.

The genes are TRBV7-9 and TRBJ2-2, with D possibly matching TRBD1 (5 bases). The V gene's germline CDR1 is SEHNR and CDR2 FQNEAQ (reference sequence). The CDR3 extends over 13 amino acids. V lost 2 bases, J lost 5 bases, and 6 bases lay in between. As DNA, the CDR3 is TGTGCCAGCAGCTTACAGGGTACCGGGGAGCTGTTTTTT. Encoded protein: CASSLQGTGELFF.